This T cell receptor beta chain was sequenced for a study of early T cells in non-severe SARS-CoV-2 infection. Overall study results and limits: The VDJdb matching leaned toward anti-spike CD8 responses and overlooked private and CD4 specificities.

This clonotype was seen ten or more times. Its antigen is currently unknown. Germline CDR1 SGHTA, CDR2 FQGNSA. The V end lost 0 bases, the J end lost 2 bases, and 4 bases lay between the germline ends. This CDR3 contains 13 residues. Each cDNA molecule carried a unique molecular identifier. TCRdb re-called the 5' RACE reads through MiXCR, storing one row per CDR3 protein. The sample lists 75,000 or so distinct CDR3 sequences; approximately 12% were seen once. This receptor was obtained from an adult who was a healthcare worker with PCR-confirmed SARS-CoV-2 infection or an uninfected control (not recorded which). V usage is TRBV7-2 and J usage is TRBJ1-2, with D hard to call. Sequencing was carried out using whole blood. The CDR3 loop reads CASSLAWNYGYTF. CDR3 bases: TGTGCCAGCAGCTTAGCTTGGAACTATGGCTACACCTTC.